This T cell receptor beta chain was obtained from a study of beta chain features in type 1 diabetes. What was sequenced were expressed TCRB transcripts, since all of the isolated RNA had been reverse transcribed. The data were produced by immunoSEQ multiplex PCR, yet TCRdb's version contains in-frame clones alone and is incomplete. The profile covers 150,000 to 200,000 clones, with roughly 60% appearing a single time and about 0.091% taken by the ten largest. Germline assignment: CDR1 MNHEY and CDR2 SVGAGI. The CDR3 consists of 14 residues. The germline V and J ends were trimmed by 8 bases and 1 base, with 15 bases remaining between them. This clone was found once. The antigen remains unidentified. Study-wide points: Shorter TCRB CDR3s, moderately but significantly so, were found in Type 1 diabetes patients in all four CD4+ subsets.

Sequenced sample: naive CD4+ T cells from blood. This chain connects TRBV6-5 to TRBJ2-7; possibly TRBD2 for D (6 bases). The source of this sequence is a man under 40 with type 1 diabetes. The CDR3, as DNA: TGTGCCAGCGGCGAGGGACTGCAATCCTACGAGCAGTACTTC. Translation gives CASGEGLQSYEQYF.